Listed below are T cell receptor beta chains from one sample, sequenced in a study of patients and donors after allogeneic stem cell transplantation. TCRdb re-derived calls from the RT-PCR reads in MiXCR, one entry per CDR3 protein. The sample lists roughly 880,000 distinct CDR3 sequences; 18% were seen once. Sequencing was performed on blood, either unsorted or a sorted T cell fraction (not recorded which). The source is a human donor who was either an allogeneic HSCT recipient or a stem cell or donor lymphocyte infusion donor (not recorded which). It is not recorded whose cells these are; they may come from a transplant donor. CDR3s include the opening cysteine and the closing phenylalanine or tryptophan. The order of the fields is D gene, clone size, V gene, J gene, CDR3 protein, CDR3 DNA. D genes are given only for firm matches. Clone sizes are given selectively: once, few, many, or a class where the clone is expanded.

d_call: TRBD1; clone_size: .; v_call: TRBV6-1; j_call: TRBJ2-2; cdr3_aa: CASSERGTGVRTGELFF; cdr3_nt: TGTGCCAGCAGTGAACGCGGGACAGGTGTACGAACCGGGGAGCTGTTTTTT
d_call: .; clone_size: few; v_call: TRBV7-8; j_call: TRBJ2-2; cdr3_aa: CASSIRKVAGELFF; cdr3_nt: TGTGCCAGCAGCATCCGTAAGGTGGCCGGGGAGCTGTTTTTT
d_call: .; clone_size: many; v_call: TRBV5-1; j_call: TRBJ1-1; cdr3_aa: CASSFSGRAGNTEAFF; cdr3_nt: TGCGCCAGCAGCTTTTCGGGACGCGCGGGAAACACTGAAGCTTTCTTT
d_call: .; clone_size: few; v_call: TRBV12-3/TRBV12-4; j_call: TRBJ2-1; cdr3_aa: CATSILRQARSYNEQFF; cdr3_nt: TGTGCCACCTCTATACTTCGACAGGCCCGCTCCTACAATGAGCAGTTCTTC
d_call: TRBD2; clone_size: many; v_call: TRBV7-8; j_call: TRBJ2-1; cdr3_aa: CASSLYGASSGEYNEQFF; cdr3_nt: TGTGCCAGCAGCTTATATGGGGCATCTAGCGGGGAGTACAATGAGCAGTTCTTC
d_call: .; clone_size: .; v_call: TRBV24-1; j_call: TRBJ2-3; cdr3_aa: CATSDPRLSTDTQYF; cdr3_nt: TGTGCCACCAGTGACCCCCGCCTTAGCACAGATACGCAGTATTTT
d_call: .; clone_size: .; v_call: TRBV20-1; j_call: TRBJ2-1; cdr3_aa: CSRRGSSYNEQFF; cdr3_nt: TGCAGCCGTAGGGGTAGCTCCTACAATGAGCAGTTCTTC
d_call: TRBD2; clone_size: .; v_call: TRBV11-3; j_call: TRBJ2-5; cdr3_aa: CASSLNRGPGGWETQYF; cdr3_nt: TGTGCCAGCAGCTTAAACCGCGGTCCGGGAGGTTGGGAGACCCAGTACTTC
d_call: .; clone_size: many; v_call: TRBV20-1; j_call: TRBJ1-1; cdr3_aa: CSAREGTLNTEAFF; cdr3_nt: TGCAGTGCTAGAGAGGGGACCCTGAACACTGAAGCTTTCTTT
d_call: .; clone_size: many; v_call: TRBV25-1; j_call: TRBJ2-7; cdr3_aa: CASSDYYEQYF; cdr3_nt: TGTGCCAGCAGTGACTACTACGAGCAGTACTTC
d_call: TRBD2; clone_size: .; v_call: TRBV5-1; j_call: TRBJ2-3; cdr3_aa: CASSFKAGVPDTQYF; cdr3_nt: TGCGCCAGCAGCTTTAAGGCGGGGGTACCAGATACGCAGTATTTT
d_call: .; clone_size: few; v_call: TRBV2; j_call: TRBJ2-2; cdr3_aa: CASSGITGGDTGELFF; cdr3_nt: TGTGCCAGCAGTGGTATCACGGGGGGCGACACCGGGGAGCTGTTTTTT
d_call: .; clone_size: few; v_call: TRBV30; j_call: TRBJ2-6; cdr3_aa: CAWSGSASGANVLTF; cdr3_nt: TGTGCCTGGAGTGGGTCGGCCTCTGGGGCCAACGTCCTGACTTTC
d_call: TRBD2; clone_size: .; v_call: TRBV12-3/TRBV12-4; j_call: TRBJ2-3; cdr3_aa: CASSVLLAGGADTQYF; cdr3_nt: TGTGCCAGCAGTGTTCTCTTAGCGGGGGGGGCAGATACGCAGTATTTT
d_call: .; clone_size: few; v_call: TRBV7-2; j_call: TRBJ2-7; cdr3_aa: CASSKRQPISNEQYF; cdr3_nt: TGTGCCAGCAGCAAAAGACAGCCCATCAGCAACGAGCAGTACTTC
d_call: .; clone_size: few; v_call: TRBV21-1; j_call: TRBJ2-2; cdr3_aa: CASSKAGGRMNTGELFF; cdr3_nt: TGTGCCAGCAGCAAAGCCGGGGGACGGATGAACACCGGGGAGCTGTTTTTT
d_call: .; clone_size: few; v_call: TRBV10-3; j_call: TRBJ1-1; cdr3_aa: CAISGRDTIGNTEAFF; cdr3_nt: TGTGCCATCAGTGGACGGGACACGATAGGTAACACTGAAGCTTTCTTT
d_call: TRBD2; clone_size: .; v_call: TRBV5-6; j_call: TRBJ2-1; cdr3_aa: CASSGRTSGWRNEQFF; cdr3_nt: TGTGCCAGCAGCGGCCGGACTAGCGGGTGGCGCAATGAGCAGTTCTTC
d_call: .; clone_size: few; v_call: TRBV20-1; j_call: TRBJ2-1; cdr3_aa: CSGHYPSYNEQFF; cdr3_nt: TGCAGTGGTCATTACCCCTCCTACAATGAGCAGTTCTTC
d_call: .; clone_size: .; v_call: TRBV29-1; j_call: TRBJ1-1; cdr3_aa: CSEKEGSFTEAFF; cdr3_nt: TGCAGCGAAAAGGAGGGGAGCTTCACTGAAGCTTTCTTT
d_call: TRBD2; clone_size: few; v_call: TRBV20-1; j_call: TRBJ2-7; cdr3_aa: CSAIRLAGDYEQYF; cdr3_nt: TGCAGTGCAATCCGACTAGCGGGAGATTACGAGCAGTACTTC
d_call: TRBD2; clone_size: few; v_call: TRBV4-3; j_call: TRBJ2-3; cdr3_aa: CASSRDSRGDTDTQYF; cdr3_nt: TGCGCCAGCAGCCGCGACTCGCGGGGGGACACAGATACGCAGTATTTT
d_call: .; clone_size: .; v_call: TRBV20-1; j_call: TRBJ2-1; cdr3_aa: CSARDLSLRYNEQFF; cdr3_nt: TGCAGTGCTAGAGATCTCTCCCTTAGATACAATGAGCAGTTCTTC
d_call: .; clone_size: .; v_call: TRBV24-1; j_call: TRBJ2-7; cdr3_aa: CATSGIDSYEQYF; cdr3_nt: TGTGCCACCAGTGGCATTGACAGCTACGAGCAGTACTTC
d_call: .; clone_size: .; v_call: TRBV9; j_call: TRBJ2-1; cdr3_aa: CASSAQSGKSRGSEQFF; cdr3_nt: TGTGCCAGCAGCGCCCAAAGTGGGAAGAGCCGAGGTAGTGAGCAGTTCTTC
d_call: .; clone_size: few; v_call: TRBV5-1; j_call: TRBJ2-5; cdr3_aa: CASSPLLSESAETQYF; cdr3_nt: TGCGCCAGCAGCCCCCTTCTGTCCGAAAGCGCCGAGACCCAGTACTTC
d_call: TRBD1; clone_size: few; v_call: TRBV25-1; j_call: TRBJ1-2; cdr3_aa: CASSLPGQSFYGYTF; cdr3_nt: TGTGCCAGCAGTTTGCCGGGACAGTCCTTTTATGGCTACACCTTC
d_call: .; clone_size: .; v_call: TRBV6-5; j_call: TRBJ1-4; cdr3_aa: CASSYLPGGDEKLFF; cdr3_nt: TGTGCCAGCAGTTACCTCCCGGGGGGGGATGAAAAACTGTTTTTT
d_call: .; clone_size: .; v_call: TRBV5-1; j_call: TRBJ2-7; cdr3_aa: CASSLEIRAYEQYF; cdr3_nt: TGCGCCAGCAGCTTGGAAATTCGGGCGTACGAGCAGTACTTC
d_call: TRBD1; clone_size: .; v_call: TRBV15; j_call: TRBJ2-1; cdr3_aa: CATSRRDRGISYNEQFF; cdr3_nt: TGTGCCACCAGCAGAAGAGACAGGGGTATCTCCTACAATGAGCAGTTCTTC
d_call: .; clone_size: few; v_call: TRBV12-3/TRBV12-4; j_call: TRBJ2-7; cdr3_aa: CASSLSPGGVYEQYF; cdr3_nt: TGTGCCAGCAGTTTATCCCCAGGCGGGGTCTACGAGCAGTACTTC
d_call: TRBD1; clone_size: .; v_call: TRBV7-9; j_call: TRBJ2-5; cdr3_aa: CASSPGGGTGGLETQYF; cdr3_nt: TGTGCCAGCAGCCCCGGAGGGGGGACAGGGGGCCTCGAGACCCAGTACTTC
d_call: TRBD1; clone_size: .; v_call: TRBV20-1; j_call: TRBJ2-7; cdr3_aa: CSAGPGQEYEQYF; cdr3_nt: TGCAGTGCCGGGCCCGGACAGGAGTACGAGCAGTACTTC
d_call: TRBD2; clone_size: few; v_call: TRBV5-1; j_call: TRBJ2-5; cdr3_aa: CASSDRLAGANHETQYF; cdr3_nt: TGCGCCAGCAGCGACCGACTAGCGGGGGCGAACCATGAGACCCAGTACTTC
d_call: TRBD1; clone_size: few; v_call: TRBV27; j_call: TRBJ2-3; cdr3_aa: CASGTDRTDTQYF; cdr3_nt: TGTGCCAGCGGGACAGACCGCACAGATACGCAGTATTTT
d_call: TRBD2; clone_size: few; v_call: TRBV7-9; j_call: TRBJ2-3; cdr3_aa: CASSAPWGGKGADTQYF; cdr3_nt: TGTGCCAGCAGCGCCCCTTGGGGGGGGAAAGGCGCAGATACGCAGTATTTT
d_call: .; clone_size: .; v_call: TRBV27; j_call: TRBJ2-7; cdr3_aa: CASSLSGEAFSHEQYF; cdr3_nt: TGTGCCAGCAGTTTATCTGGAGAGGCCTTTAGCCACGAGCAGTACTTC